The clone carrying this T cell receptor (beta chain) was seen only a few times. This record belongs to a study of blood T cell repertoires in COVID-19. In the original processing: Reference gene primer amplification gave estimated nucleated cell counts. The table came from immunoSEQ multiplex PCR; TCRdb's copy has only in-frame clones and leaves some out. Clone size and V and J calls were adopted from that table, with D and trimming inferred from the DNA. Seen here are over 200,000 clones, just under 90% observed once, and the top ten hold around 1.3%. The participants were between roughly 18 and 89 years old and came from 24 US areas. Clinical history reported by participants formed the basis on which cohorts were assigned. Symptom resolution, clearance, or two negative PCRs marked the recovered donors of Cohort 3. J lost 2 bases, V lost 0 bases, and 7 bases had no gene match. The germline CDR1 and CDR2 sequences are LGHNA and YSLEER. The CDR3 is 17 residues long.

The sample was PBMCs or T cells enriched from blood (not recorded which). The chain is built from TRBV4-3 and TRBJ1-1; 9 bases are a match to TRBD1. This TCR came from a man in his thirties or forties who had recovered from COVID-19. Here the CDR3 DNA reads TGCGCCAGCAGCCAAGATCGACAGGGGGACCTAAACACTGAAGCTTTCTTT. Its protein is CASSQDRQGDLNTEAFF.